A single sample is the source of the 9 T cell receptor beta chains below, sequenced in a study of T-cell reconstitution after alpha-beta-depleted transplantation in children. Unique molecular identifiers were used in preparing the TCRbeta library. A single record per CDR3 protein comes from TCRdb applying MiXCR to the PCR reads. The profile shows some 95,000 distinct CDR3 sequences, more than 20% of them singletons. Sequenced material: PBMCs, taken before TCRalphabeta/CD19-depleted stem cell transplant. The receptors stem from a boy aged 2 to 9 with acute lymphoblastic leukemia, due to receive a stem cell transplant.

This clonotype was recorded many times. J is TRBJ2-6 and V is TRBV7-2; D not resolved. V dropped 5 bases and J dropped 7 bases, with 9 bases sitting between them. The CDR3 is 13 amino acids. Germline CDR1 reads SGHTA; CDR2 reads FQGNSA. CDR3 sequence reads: CASSPDGANVLTF. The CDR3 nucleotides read TGTGCCAGCAGCCCCGACGGCGCCAACGTCCTGACTTTC.

CDR3 sequence: CASSLRATNEKLFF. The DNA for the CDR3 is TGTGCCAGCAGCCTCAGGGCCACTAATGAAAAACTGTTTTTT. The rearrangement joins TRBV6-1 to TRBJ1-4, with a possible D match to TRBD1 (5 bases). CDR3 length equals 14 residues. The germline V gene encodes CDR1 MNHNS and CDR2 SASEGT. Trimming stripped 6 bases from V and 2 bases from J, with 10 bases between.

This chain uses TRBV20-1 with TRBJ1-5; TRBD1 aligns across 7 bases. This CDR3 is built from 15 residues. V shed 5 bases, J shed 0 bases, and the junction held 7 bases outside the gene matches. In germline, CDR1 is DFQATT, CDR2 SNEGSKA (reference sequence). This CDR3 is CSALIGTDSNQPQHF. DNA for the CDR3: TGCAGTGCTCTAATCGGGACAGATAGCAATCAGCCCCAGCATTTT.

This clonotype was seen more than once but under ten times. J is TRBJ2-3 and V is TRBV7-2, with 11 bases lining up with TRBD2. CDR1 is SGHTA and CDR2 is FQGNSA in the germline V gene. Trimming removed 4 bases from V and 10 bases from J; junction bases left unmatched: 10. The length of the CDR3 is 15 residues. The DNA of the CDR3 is TGTGCCAGCAGCTCGGCGGTAGCGGGAGGGAGTGCGCAGTATTTT. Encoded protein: CASSSAVAGGSAQYF.

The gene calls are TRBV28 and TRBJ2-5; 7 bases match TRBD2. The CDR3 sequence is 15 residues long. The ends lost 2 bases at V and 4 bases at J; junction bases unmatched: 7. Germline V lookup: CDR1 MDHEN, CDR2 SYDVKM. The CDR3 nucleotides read TGTGCCAGCAGTTTACTCCTAGCGGAGGGAGAGACCCAGTACTTC. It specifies CASSLLLAEGETQYF.

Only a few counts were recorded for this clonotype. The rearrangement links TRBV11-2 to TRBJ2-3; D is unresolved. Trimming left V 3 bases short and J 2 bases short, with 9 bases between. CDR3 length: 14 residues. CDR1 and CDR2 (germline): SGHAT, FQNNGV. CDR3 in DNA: TGTGCCAGCAGCTTTAGTGGCCACACAGATACGCAGTATTTT. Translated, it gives CASSFSGHTDTQYF.

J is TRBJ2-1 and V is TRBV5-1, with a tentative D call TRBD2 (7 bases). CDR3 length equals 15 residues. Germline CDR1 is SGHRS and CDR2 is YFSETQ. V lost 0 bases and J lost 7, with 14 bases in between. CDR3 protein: CASSLGGGVTNEQFF. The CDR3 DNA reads TGCGCCAGCAGCTTGGGAGGGGGGGTTACAAATGAGCAGTTCTTC.

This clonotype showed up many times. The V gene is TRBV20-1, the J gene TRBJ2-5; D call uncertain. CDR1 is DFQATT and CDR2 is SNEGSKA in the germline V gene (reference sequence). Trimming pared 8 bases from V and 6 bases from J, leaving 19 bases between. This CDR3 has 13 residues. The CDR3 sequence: CSPQHRVLQTQYF. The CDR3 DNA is TGCAGTCCCCAGCATAGGGTTCTCCAGACCCAGTACTTC.

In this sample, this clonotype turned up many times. The CDR3 DNA is TGCAGCTCCGCCCGGGACAGAACCACAGATACGCAGTATTTT. It yields the protein CSSARDRTTDTQYF. The V gene is TRBV29-1, the J gene TRBJ2-3; 7 bases map to TRBD1. Germline loops: CDR1 SQVTM, CDR2 ANQGSEA. The V gene end was trimmed by 8 bases and the J gene end by 2 bases; junction bases not matched to a gene: 10. The CDR3 is 14 amino acids.